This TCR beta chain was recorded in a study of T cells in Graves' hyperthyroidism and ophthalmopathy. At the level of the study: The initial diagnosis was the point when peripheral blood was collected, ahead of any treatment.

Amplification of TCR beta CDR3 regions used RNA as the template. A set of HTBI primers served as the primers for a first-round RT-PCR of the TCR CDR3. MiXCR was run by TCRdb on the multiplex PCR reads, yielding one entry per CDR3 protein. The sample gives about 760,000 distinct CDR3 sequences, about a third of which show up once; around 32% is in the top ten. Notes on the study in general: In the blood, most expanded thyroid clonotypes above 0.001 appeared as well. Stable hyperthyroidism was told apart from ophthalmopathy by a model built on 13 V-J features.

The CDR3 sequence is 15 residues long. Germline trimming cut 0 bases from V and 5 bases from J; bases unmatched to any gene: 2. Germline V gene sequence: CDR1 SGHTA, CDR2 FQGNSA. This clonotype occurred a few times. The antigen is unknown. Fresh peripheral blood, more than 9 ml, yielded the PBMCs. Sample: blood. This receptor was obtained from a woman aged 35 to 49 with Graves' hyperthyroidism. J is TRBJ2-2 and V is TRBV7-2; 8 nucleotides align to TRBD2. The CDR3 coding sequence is TGTGCCAGCAGCTTAGCTAGCGGGATAACCGGGGAGCTGTTTTTT. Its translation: CASSLASGITGELFF.